This passage covers 5 T cell receptor beta chains from one sample sequenced in a study of blood T cell repertoires in COVID-19. TCRdb's table, derived via immunoSEQ multiplex PCR, lists solely in-frame clones and lacks some. This table has 300,000 to 350,000 clones, around 86% appearing once. The sequenced sample consisted of peripheral blood. Every receptor here comes from a woman aged 50 to 60 with COVID-19, enrolled during active disease.

V and J are TRBV6-5 and TRBJ2-7; no reliable D call. V was trimmed by 9 bases and J by 4 bases, leaving 10 bases between them. Germline assignment: CDR1 MNHEY and CDR2 SVGAGI. The CDR3 covers 11 residues. The CDR3 DNA reads as TGTGCCAGTGGCCCTAGGTACGAGCAGTACTTC. As protein: CASGPRYEQYF.

The chain is built from TRBV2 and TRBJ2-5; D is undetermined. Trimming left V 4 bases short and J 1 base short, with 10 bases between. The CDR3 spans 14 residues. CDR1 is SNHLY and CDR2 is FYNNEI in the germline V gene. This chain's CDR3 is CASSGYTPQETQYF. CDR3 nucleotides: TGTGCCAGCAGTGGGTACACCCCCCAAGAGACCCAGTACTTC.

The genes are TRBV7-2 and TRBJ2-5, with 8 bases aligning to TRBD1. Germline V CDR1 and CDR2: SGHTA, FQGNSA. The CDR3 is made up of 15 amino acids. V shed 5 bases, J shed 5 bases, and the junction held 10 bases outside the gene matches. Written as DNA, the CDR3 is TGTGCCAGCAGCACTCCAGGGGGCGCGGAGGAGACCCAGTACTTC. Its protein product is CASSTPGGAEETQYF.

The chain combines TRBV27 with TRBJ2-3; D perhaps matches TRBD1 (6 bases). Trimming cost V 6 bases and J 4 bases, with 20 bases left between them. The CDR3 contains 16 residues. From germline, CDR1 is MNHEY and CDR2 SMNVEV (reference sequence). The CDR3 loop reads CASRFAGTLLSDTQYF. CDR3 nucleotides: TGTGCCAGCAGGTTCGCCGGGACACTTTTGTCAGATACGCAGTATTTT.

The chain has TRBV6-5 and TRBJ2-1; D remains unclear. The germline V gene has CDR1 MNHEY and CDR2 SVGAGI. The CDR3 spans 11 residues. V lost 6 bases and J 5 bases, leaving 5 bases between the germline ends. The CDR3 loop reads CASRGHNEQFF. The CDR3 coding sequence is TGTGCCAGCAGGGGCCACAATGAGCAGTTCTTC.